This TCR beta chain comes out of a study of T cell responses to AZD1222 COVID-19 vaccine. Study-wide points: The repertoires were collected only after the peak T cell response. Two doses of AZD1222 preceded a rise in Spike-specific TCR breadth and depth.

In germline, CDR1 is SGHAT, CDR2 FQNNGV. The CDR3 loop spans 15 amino acids. Trimming cost V 4 bases and J 0 bases, with 12 bases left between them. The protocol was immunoSEQ multiplex PCR, while the TCRdb copy is restricted to in-frame clones and leaves out a portion. The top ten clones hold 45% of a sample with roughly 100,000 clones, roughly 89% of them seen once. Worth noting for this clone: Its specificity is not known.

This chain connects TRBV11-2 to TRBJ1-1; no definite D call. The receptor was isolated from an adult in good health. Source: peripheral blood, taken on day 0 of AZD1222 vaccination. As DNA, the CDR3 is TGTGCCAGCAGCTCCCGACTGAACATGAACACTGAAGCTTTCTTT. Translating gives CASSSRLNMNTEAFF.